The rows below give T cell receptor beta chains drawn from one sample of a study of cytotoxic CD8 clonotypes in ibrutinib-treated CLL. Generated by immunoSEQ multiplex PCR, the TCRdb table keeps only in-frame clones and is missing some. The table lists some 92,000 clones, 70% to 80% of them singletons, with 20% to 25% in the top ten. The source was PBMCs, collected after 24 months of ibrutinib treatment. The source of these receptors is a human donor with chronic lymphocytic leukemia. Both conserved end residues are part of each CDR3. Each record gives: V gene, CDR3 protein.

v_gene: TRBV11-2
CDR3aa: CASSEGLENTEAFF

v_gene: TRBV27
CDR3aa: CASSLSASGRRAHEQYF

v_gene: TRBV11-1
CDR3aa: CASSTTGRGTIEQFF

v_gene: TRBV30
CDR3aa: CAWSPGQGWYEQYF

v_gene: TRBV30
CDR3aa: CAWSKDRINYGYTF

v_gene: TRBV30
CDR3aa: CAWSRGPDTEAFF

v_gene: TRBV11-3
CDR3aa: CASSLGTSVETQYF

v_gene: TRBV9
CDR3aa: CASSSLEGSGTYEQYF

v_gene: TRBV7-9
CDR3aa: CASSRWGQGMDQPQHF

v_gene: TRBV27
CDR3aa: CASSLSQGWMNTEAFF

v_gene: TRBV28
CDR3aa: CASSPRTGKYNEQFF

v_gene: TRBV19
CDR3aa: CASRTADSPGELFF

v_gene: TRBV18
CDR3aa: CASSLPGGDEQYF

v_gene: TRBV5-5
CDR3aa: CASSLGFLGDYEQYF

v_gene: TRBV25-1
CDR3aa: CASGGGPPYEQYF

v_gene: TRBV28
CDR3aa: CASRKTPGAAGNTIYF

v_gene: TRBV28
CDR3aa: CASSPWGLEQYF

v_gene: TRBV14
CDR3aa: CASSRRYSGNTIYF

v_gene: TRBV19
CDR3aa: CASSEDDYSNQPQHF

v_gene: TRBV15
CDR3aa: CATSRGKGAVKGANGYTF

v_gene: TRBV4-1
CDR3aa: CASSQGSAVPNTEAFF

v_gene: TRBV7-2
CDR3aa: CASSRTGGANTGELFF

v_gene: TRBV7-2
CDR3aa: CASSLRTLSGANVLTF

v_gene: TRBV19
CDR3aa: CASSMGQGSYEQYF

v_gene: TRBV4-1
CDR3aa: CASSQGNSAGPLTDTQYF

v_gene: TRBV27
CDR3aa: CASSPYRGTSYEQYF

v_gene: TRBV13
CDR3aa: CASSVDGGSYEQYF

v_gene: TRBV13
CDR3aa: CASSSLAGAEAKNIQYF

v_gene: TRBV13
CDR3aa: CASSVAGLLYEQYF

v_gene: TRBV27
CDR3aa: CASSPDRSQETQYF

v_gene: TRBV15
CDR3aa: CATSRDRAPEAFF

v_gene: TRBV6-6
CDR3aa: CASSSPVSQETQYF

v_gene: TRBV11-3
CDR3aa: CASSGRGQGYNEQFF

v_gene: TRBV7-3
CDR3aa: CASSPRALIYNEQFF

v_gene: TRBV28
CDR3aa: CASSYRGPEAFF

v_gene: TRBV12-5
CDR3aa: CASGLTGTYEQYF

v_gene: TRBV30
CDR3aa: CAWSPREAFF

v_gene: TRBV5-1
CDR3aa: CASSFQGPGNGANVLTF

v_gene: TRBV7-9
CDR3aa: CASSLLWGADANEKLFF

v_gene: TRBV13
CDR3aa: CASSLGILGADSYNEQFF

v_gene: TRBV7-6
CDR3aa: CASSLGWGTEAFF

v_gene: TRBV9
CDR3aa: CASSVGAGDGTYEQYF

v_gene: TRBV18
CDR3aa: CASSPQAGIADYTF

v_gene: TRBV5-1
CDR3aa: CASSLAAGAETQYF

v_gene: TRBV27
CDR3aa: CASSLSYQGDTQYF

v_gene: TRBV11-2
CDR3aa: CASSATVGGNEQFF

v_gene: TRBV7-3
CDR3aa: CASSPRGEGAGDTEAFF

v_gene: TRBV2
CDR3aa: CATAGLEGEQYF

v_gene: TRBV29-1
CDR3aa: CSVEHRGRVSEQYF

v_gene: TRBV7-2
CDR3aa: CASSDRYEQFF

v_gene: TRBV5-1
CDR3aa: CASSLGQGAATGELFF

v_gene: TRBV5-1
CDR3aa: CASSALGSGSEEQYF

v_gene: TRBV19
CDR3aa: CASTFVGGTGELFF

v_gene: TRBV28
CDR3aa: CASSLSSSGNTIYF

v_gene: TRBV15
CDR3aa: CATSRAGGSGANEQFF

v_gene: TRBV7-9
CDR3aa: CASSLEDRGGEQYF

v_gene: TRBV19
CDR3aa: CASSTSGQYTSGSSYNEQFF